This T cell receptor beta chain was found in a study of beta chain features in type 1 diabetes. One heparinised draw, averaging about 110 mL, was taken per donor. This clone came up a few times. The target antigen is unknown. V was pared by 5 bases and J by 5 bases, with 6 bases of the junction left unmatched. The CDR3 spans 14 residues. Germline V gene data show CDR1 as PRHDT and CDR2 as FYEKMQ (reference sequence). Study-level results: When Type 1 diabetes patients were examined, their TCRB CDR3s proved moderately but significantly shorter in all four CD4+ subsets. It was among patients, rather than healthy donors, that naive, central memory and Treg TCRB repertoires appeared more similar.

What was sequenced were expressed TCRB transcripts, since all of the isolated RNA had been reverse transcribed. Sequenced by immunoSEQ multiplex PCR; TCRdb stores in-frame clones only, minus some. The table shows around 150,000 clones, with approximately 8.7% occurring only once. The sequenced material came from central memory CD4+ T cells from blood. This clonotype was obtained from a woman between 25 and 40 years old with type 1 diabetes. The gene calls are TRBV13 and TRBJ2-1, with 7 bases fitting TRBD1. CDR3 in amino acids: CASSPRGTDNEQFF. The CDR3 DNA follows: TGTGCCAGCAGCCCCAGGGGGACGGACAATGAGCAGTTCTTC.